Listed below are T cell receptor beta chains from one sample, sequenced in a study of shared clonotypes between healthy human individuals. Generated by immunoSEQ multiplex PCR, the TCRdb table keeps only in-frame clones and is missing some. The sample yields 950,000 to 1,200,000 clones, roughly 77% seen once. Sequenced material: memory CD4+ T cells from PBMCs. Receptors originate from a man aged 18 to 29 in good health. Some clones in this sample may be carry-over from other donors' samples. CDR3s include the opening cysteine and the closing phenylalanine or tryptophan. Fields, in order: V gene, clone size, D gene, J gene, CDR3 DNA, CDR3 protein. D genes are given only for firm matches. For some rows the clone size is stated as once, few or many, or as a class when expanded; others skip it.

TRBV5-6	NA	NA	TRBJ1-2	TGTGCCAGCAGCTTGTCAGGGACCCATGGCTACACCTTC	CASSLSGTHGYTF
TRBV30	many	NA	TRBJ1-1	TGTGCCTGGAGTGAACGCTACAGGGTGAACACTGAAGCTTTCTTT	CAWSERYRVNTEAFF
TRBV28	NA	NA	TRBJ1-2	TGTGCCAGCAGTTTATTATGGCAGGGAAGTCTTGGTGGCTACACCTTC	CASSLLWQGSLGGYTF
TRBV6-6	NA	NA	TRBJ2-7	TGTGCCAGCAGATTAGATGGCGGTGTGTCCTACGAGCAGTACTTC	CASRLDGGVSYEQYF
TRBV4-1	NA	NA	TRBJ1-3	TGCGCCAGCAGACTTTATCCGGACAAGGCTGGAAACACCATATATTTT	CASRLYPDKAGNTIYF
TRBV7-2	NA	NA	TRBJ2-7	TGTGCCAGCAGCTCTCTTCCGGGGCCCTACGAGCAGTACTTC	CASSSLPGPYEQYF
TRBV5-4	NA	TRBD2	TRBJ2-2	TGTGCCAGCAGCTTGGCGCTAGCGGGAGGCACCGGGGAGCTGTTTTTT	CASSLALAGGTGELFF
TRBV7-8	NA	NA	TRBJ1-1	TGTGCCAGCAGCCCAACAGGGCGTGAAGCTTTCTTT	CASSPTGREAFF
TRBV30	NA	NA	TRBJ2-7	TGTGCCTGGAGGAGGAGGACGGCCTACGAGCAGTACTTC	CAWRRRTAYEQYF
TRBV4-2	NA	TRBD1	TRBJ2-7	TGTGCCAGCAGCCAAGGTAGGGACAGACCCTACGAGCAGTACTTC	CASSQGRDRPYEQYF
TRBV7-2	NA	NA	TRBJ2-7	TGTGCCAGCAGCTCAAGACAGGATTCCTACGAGCAGTACTTC	CASSSRQDSYEQYF
TRBV7-3	NA	TRBD1	TRBJ2-3	TGTGCCAGCAGACGGACAGGGGCCCCCACAGATACGCAGTATTTT	CASRRTGAPTDTQYF
TRBV19	NA	NA	TRBJ1-3	TGTGCCAGTAACCCCACGACCCGGGGCACCATATATTTT	CASNPTTRGTIYF